The 2 T cell receptor beta chains below were found in one sample sequenced in a study of CD8 T cells in Susac syndrome. RNA in amounts of about 0.45 to 1 ug was reverse transcribed with random hexamers. TCRdb re-called the immunoSEQ multiplex PCR reads with MiXCR, one entry per CDR3 protein. The table has 150,000 to 160,000 distinct CDR3 sequences, approximately 95% seen once. Material for sequencing was CD4+ T cells from PBMCs. Receptor source: a human donor with Susac syndrome.

The chain recombines TRBV20-1 with TRBJ1-5; weak D call: TRBD1 (5 bases). This CDR3 spans 13 amino acids. The V end lost 5 bases, the J end lost 7 bases, and 15 bases lay between the germline ends. CDR1 DFQATT and CDR2 SNEGSKA come from the germline V gene (reference sequence). The CDR3 loop is CSAPQGRDQPQHF. Written as DNA, the CDR3 is TGCAGTGCTCCCCAGGGACGGGACCAGCCCCAGCATTTT.

The chain recombines TRBV20-1 with TRBJ2-3, with D perhaps TRBD1 (5 bases). Trimming stripped 1 base from V and 4 bases from J, with 9 bases between. The CDR3 spans 13 residues. Looked up from germline, CDR1 is DFQATT and CDR2 is SNEGSKA (reference sequence). The CDR3 DNA reads TGCAGTGCTAGAGTTCAGGGCCCAGATACGCAGTATTTT. This codes for CSARVQGPDTQYF.